The text below deals with one T cell receptor (beta chain). Its antigen is not identified. The data derive from a study of blood T cells in healthy people across ages. Study observations and caveats: Expanded clonotype changes were possibly confounded by unknown donor CMV status. Roughly linear declines in TCR beta diversity per million T cells occurred with age.

Germline V gene sequence: CDR1 DFQATT, CDR2 SNEGSKA (reference sequence). With 8 bases clipped from V and 7 bases from J, the junction kept 5 bases outside the gene matches. The CDR3 contains 11 residues. With a J-beta primer mix and a sample-barcoded 5' primer, a second PCR ran roughly 6 to 12 cycles. A template-switch adaptor containing 12 random nucleotides labeled each cDNA molecule. TCRdb re-called the 5' RACE reads with MiXCR, one entry per CDR3 protein. The table records about 730,000 distinct CDR3 sequences, about 40% of them present only once. Samples had at least 7 million PBMCs isolated from them.

This sequence joins TRBV20-1 and TRBJ2-1; TRBD2 aligns across 7 bases. The sequenced sample consisted of blood. The TCR was taken from a woman aged 55-69 years in good health. In nucleotides, the CDR3 is TGCAGTAAAGGGAGGGGTAATGAGCAGTTCTTC. Residues: CSKGRGNEQFF.